Below, one TCR beta chain is given with its context. Repertoires were generated with immunoSEQ multiplex PCR, while TCRdb's copy carries only in-frame clones and drops some. The sample holds some 450,000 clones; about 91% are singletons and the top ten take over 10%. The record originates from a study of blood T cell repertoires in COVID-19. The CDR3 totals 14 residues. Germline V CDR1 and CDR2: LNHNV, YYDKDF (reference sequence). Trimming cost V 8 bases and J 0 bases; bases outside gene matches: 3. The receptor's source is a woman in her forties or fifties with COVID-19, enrolled during active disease. Sequencing was done on a sample of peripheral blood. This rearrangement joins TRBV15 to TRBJ2-2; 7 bases line up with TRBD2. The CDR3 loop is CATQRGANTGELFF. The CDR3 nucleotides are TGTGCCACCCAACGGGGGGCGAACACCGGGGAGCTGTTTTTT.